The following is a T cell receptor (beta chain) sequence with its context. Its target antigen remains unknown. No base quality information exists; no much larger clone differs at one position. The library was produced with the immunoSEQ multiplex PCR assay. For the multiplex PCR, a mixture combining 60 forward primers for TCR Vbeta segments and 13 reverse primers for TCR Jbeta segments was used. A multiplex PCR assay on genomic DNA amplified the CDR3 region of rearranged TCR beta genes. Amplified TCR beta libraries were sequenced as 87-base-pair reads on the Illumina HiSeq System. For the original study's pipeline: Across the 670 or so repertoires, a later analysis counted about 81 million unique TCR beta chains, roughly 11 million of which were shared by at least two donors. Raw reads were error-corrected and collapsed into unique sequences with a nearest-neighbor algorithm that merged closely related sequences to remove PCR and sequencing errors. Alignment of CDR3 sequences to IMGT reference sequences was used to assign V, D and J gene segments. For a sequence to be retained, at least a six-nucleotide match to both a V gene segment and a J gene segment was required. Rearrangements were classified as productive when the CDR3 lacked stop codons and remained in frame with V and J, and all other rearrangements were classified as non-productive. CDR3 was defined by IMGT convention, running from the second conserved V-encoded cysteine to the conserved J-encoded phenylalanine. The earlier analysis of some 550 of the donors excluded any sequence lacking an unambiguous match to a single V gene segment. In an earlier analysis of approximately 590 of the donors, V segments were called functional above 56.7% productive rearrangements and were called segregating when the between-donor standard deviation exceeded 5%. A statistical classification framework was developed to diagnose cytomegalovirus status using the catalog of TCR beta chain sequences. In a later analysis, V and J genes were assigned by comparing TCR nucleotide sequences against IMGT/GENE-DB human TR gene sequences. A later analysis assigned CDR3 sequences and most-parsimonious VDJ recombination scenarios with the TCRdist pipeline. In a later analysis, every TCR beta chain was defined by the combination of its CDR3 amino acid sequence and its V-gene family, and reads without a unique V-gene family were dropped. As a way to deal with suspected cross-contamination and a sequencing artifact, a later analysis dropped 640 or so nucleotide sequences that were highly shared and had low generation probability. In a later analysis, a clonal expansion index for each public chain was calculated from normalized within-repertoire ranks of inferred template counts. A later analysis computed generation probabilities with a VDJ recombination model fitted to out-of-frame rearrangements, and checked the results against IGoR. In a later analysis, TCR-TCR, TCR-HLA and TCR-CMV co-occurrence was scored with hypergeometric tests, and a repertoire-size bias correction was applied to TCR pairs. False discovery rates were estimated in a later analysis by permuting HLA or CMV assignments 20 times. In a later analysis, co-occurring TCRs were grouped with DBSCAN, and TCRdist sequence similarity was added when clustering was performed within HLA-allele-positive subsets. Co-occurrence clustering excluded repertoires with fewer than 30,000 or more than 120,000 public chains, plus five with anomalous nucleotide sharing. The table was pulled from immuneACCESS by TCRdb, which kept in-frame rearrangements only. Such tables lose some clones; where checked, under half of the loss comes from unresolved V genes, and the rest has no known cause. That table gives V, J and clone size, and the DNA gave D and trimming. Recorded for this sample are around 160,000 clones; 70% to 85% of them occurred a single time. The leading ten clones occupy approximately 1.5% of the sample.

The cohort comprised 550 to 700 healthy bone marrow donors. At the time of sampling, every cohort member was nominally healthy, though immune exposures that went unrecorded were likely present. The donor tested CMV seronegative, placing the donor among the 352 seronegative members of the cohort. A peripheral blood sample was collected from each donor, and TCR beta sequencing was performed on peripheral blood mononuclear cells. Genomic DNA extraction from the blood cell samples was performed with the Qiagen DNeasy Blood Extraction Kit. In the germline V gene (reference sequence), CDR1 corresponds to LNHDA and CDR2 to SQIVND. V drops 8 bases and J drops 0 bases, leaving 8 bases in between. The CDR3, cysteine through phenylalanine, is 12 amino acids long. Just the 36-base CDR3 DNA is kept, in frame starting at base 1. The data belong to a study of cytomegalovirus exposure and HLA in healthy donors (dated by TCRdb to about 2017). For the wider study: An earlier analysis of around 600 of the donors reported 250 to 300 Gb of sequence data and some 120 million unique TCR beta sequences from some 180 million T cells. An early release that covered several hundred HLA-typed donors contained approximately 300 gigabases of sequencing data and roughly 84 million unique TCR sequences. Among the roughly 400 genotyped donors, around 81% belonged to the genetic ancestry cluster associated with self-reported Caucasian donors. The study aimed to test whether cataloging public T cell receptors could reveal signatures of past pathogen exposure. The study profiled the T cell repertoires of 550 to 700 subjects by immunosequencing and related them to cytomegalovirus serostatus. A separate validation cohort of some 130 different subjects was used in addition to the roughly 670-subject first cohort. To predict cytomegalovirus infection status, the study combined high-throughput TCR immunosequencing, statistical association of individual TCRs with disease status, and machine learning. A later analysis re-analyzed previously published TCR beta repertoires from roughly 600 donors and added high-resolution HLA genotyping to study TCR occurrence patterns. Rather than using new phenotypic data, the later analysis identified candidate immune exposures from TCR beta sequences and from how often those sequences occurred across donors. An earlier analysis of 500 to 650 of the donors applied high-throughput TCR beta sequencing to assess whether each TCR beta V gene segment acted as functional or pseudogenic. Donor age, sex, ethnicity and CMV serostatus were compiled alongside the repertoire data. A later genetic analysis took genome-wide SNP genotypes for about 55% of the roughly 700 donors and used that subset as a discovery cohort. All discovery cohort repertoires had been generated on a single sequencing platform. Both class I and class II loci were covered by HLA typing, at four-digit resolution. Typing coverage differed by locus: A, B, C, DRB1 and DQB1 were typed in roughly 620-630 donors, DQA1 in roughly 510, DPA1 in some 600, and DPB1 in roughly 470. Five DR-DQ haplotypes were treated as single units for association and clustering because of strong linkage in the cohort. Among about 370 genotyped donors of the cohort, an average of roughly 230,000 unique TCR beta nucleotide sequences was sequenced per donor, of which 15% to 20% were non-productive.

Overall study outcomes, separate from this receptor: Presence/absence analyses assumed roughly uniform sequencing depth across donors, an assumption that may not hold. Compared with the roughly 670-donor mean, donors in an Asian-associated ancestry cluster had fewer N-insertions in productive TCRs, according to a later genetic analysis. In vitro tests confirmed that a few of the cytomegalovirus-associated TCR beta chains recognize cytomegalovirus antigens. In a later analysis, HLA-associated TCR beta chains showed more clonal expansion and lower generation probabilities than non-associated chains that were equally common. While some public TCRs were present in many individuals, most TCR sequences turned up only very rarely across donors. Correlated functional status among segregating V segments might be attributable to linkage disequilibrium, but an unknown experimental factor could not be ruled out. An earlier analysis of some 590 of the donors showed that most TCR beta V segments appeared in productive rearrangements either about 87% or about 30% of the time, which broadly matched IMGT annotations. A cluster of highly shared sequence variants was judged likely to represent a technical artifact of the sequencing pipeline. In a later analysis, several top co-occurrence clusters were reported to appear linked to parvovirus B19, influenza, CMV and Epstein-Barr virus. In a later analysis, some 18,000 TCR beta sequences were associated with specific HLA alleles at a false discovery rate of 0.05. A total of 164 TCR beta chains were listed by the study as associated with cytomegalovirus. In a later genetic analysis, a missense DCLRE1C variant was associated with V-gene and J-gene trimming of TCR beta chains, and the association was replicated in an independent cohort. In a later analysis, most CMV-associated TCR beta chains were found to appear HLA-restricted, with HLA associations seemingly driven largely by CMV exposure. In both the original and validation cohorts, the classifier was reported to diagnose cytomegalovirus status with high specificity and sensitivity. According to the authors, the approach could potentially be generalized to other disease states and immunological phenotypes. According to a later analysis, TCR association rates differed among HLA loci, with DRB1 alleles showing the most associated TCRs and HLA-C alleles showing the fewest. Because HLA typing was missing for some donors at each locus, association tests included only the typed subset. Strong co-occurrence of HLA alleles, especially DR and DQ, made assigning TCR associations to individual alleles difficult. Because counts were too low, some 17 rarely observed V segments, including chromosome 9 orphons, were left out of the earlier analysis of some 640 of the donors. Immune exposure information for the cohort was limited to CMV serostatus. A further reported finding was that TCR beta sequences accurately predicted the HLA-A and HLA-B alleles for most subjects in the first cohort. The cohort was sequenced for TCR beta chains only, and without alpha or paired-chain data the features that could be detected were limited. Some IMGT-functional V segments, including TRBV6-2 and TRBV6-3, could not be told apart with the 87-base-pair reads, so those segments were excluded.

The specimen sequenced was PBMCs. The receptor's source is a male donor in good health and CMV-seronegative. The V and J genes are TRBV19 and TRBJ2-7; a tentative D match to TRBD2 spans 6 bases. CDR3 sequence: CASRGSSYEQYF. The DNA sequence is given as TGTGCCAGTCGGGGGAGCTCCTACGAGCAGTACTTC.